These T cell receptor beta chains were read from a single sample in a study of T cell responses to AZD1222 COVID-19 vaccine. Profiled with immunoSEQ multiplex PCR; TCRdb holds only in-frame clones, not every one. The table lists some 110,000 clones, approximately 86% of them singletons. The sequenced sample was peripheral blood, obtained 28 days after the second AZD1222 dose. The receptors here all came from an adult who received the AZD1222 COVID-19 vaccine. Both conserved end residues are part of each CDR3. The D gene is left open where the match is weak. Some rows have no size entry. The others give once, few or many, or a class for an expanded clone.

>TRBJ1-1|TRBV7-8|.|.
TGTGCCAGCAGCGGTACAGGGTTGACGCGGGCTTTCTTT
CASSGTGLTRAFF
>TRBJ1-1|TRBV5-1|.|TRBD1
TGCGCCAGCAGCTCCCGGGACAGTAGTTTGAACACTGAAGCTTTCTTT
CASSSRDSSLNTEAFF
>TRBJ2-1|TRBV18|.|.
TGTGCCAGCTCACCACCGGGGCAGCTACCTTCCTACAATGAGCAGTTCTTC
CASSPPGQLPSYNEQFF
>TRBJ2-7|TRBV4-1|.|.
TGCGCCAGCAGCCCCCGCGACAGCTACGAGCAGTACTTC
CASSPRDSYEQYF
>TRBJ2-7|TRBV5-4|once|.
TGTGCCAGCAGCTTAGTCGGCAGGACCTACGAGCAGTACTTC
CASSLVGRTYEQYF
>TRBJ1-1|TRBV7-9|.|.
TGTGCCAGCAGCTTACAGGGTAACACTGAAGCTTTCTTT
CASSLQGNTEAFF
>TRBJ1-3|TRBV5-1|.|TRBD1
TGCGCCAGCAGCTTGACACCGGGACAGGGCCTTGGAAACACCATATATTTT
CASSLTPGQGLGNTIYF
>TRBJ1-1|TRBV2|.|TRBD1
TGTGCCAGAGGGACAGAGAACACTGAAGCTTTCTTT
CARGTENTEAFF
>TRBJ1-2|TRBV25-1|.|.
TGTGCCAGCAGTGAATATACCCAGGGCTATGGCTACACCTTC
CASSEYTQGYGYTF
>TRBJ1-1|TRBV19|.|.
TGTGCCAGTAGTATTGGCCAGCCCACTGAAGCTTTCTTT
CASSIGQPTEAFF
>TRBJ2-3|TRBV24-1|.|TRBD2
TGTGCCACCAGTGAGCCGGGGGGGCGAGGCATAGATACGCAGTATTTT
CATSEPGGRGIDTQYF
>TRBJ2-7|TRBV30|.|TRBD1
TGTGCCTGGAGCGCCGGGACAGGGTATACCTACGAGCAGTACTTC
CAWSAGTGYTYEQYF
>TRBJ1-2|TRBV10-3|.|.
TGTGCCAGCGGGGCACACTATGGCTACACCTTC
CASGAHYGYTF
>TRBJ2-3|TRBV23-1|.|TRBD2
TGCGCCAGTGGGGGGGTGGTCCGCACAGATACGCAGTATTTT
CASGGVVRTDTQYF
>TRBJ2-5|TRBV7-2|.|TRBD1
TGTGCCAGCAGCCCTCGACAGGGAAGAGAGACCCAGTACTTC
CASSPRQGRETQYF
>TRBJ1-4|TRBV7-2|.|TRBD1
TGTGCCAGCAGCTCATGGACAGGGGGCCGAGAAAAACTGTTTTTT
CASSSWTGGREKLFF
>TRBJ1-1|TRBV12-3/TRBV12-4|.|.
TGTGCCAGCAGTTTAGCGCGGGGGGGTGAAGCTTTCTTT
CASSLARGGEAFF
>TRBJ2-2|TRBV5-1|.|.
TGCGCCAGCAGCATAGGCCGCTCAATTGCGGGCGGGGAGCTGTTTTTT
CASSIGRSIAGGELFF
>TRBJ1-5|TRBV28|.|.
TGTGCCAGCAGTCCCAACTATCAGCCCCAGCATTTT
CASSPNYQPQHF
>TRBJ1-5|TRBV4-1|few|.
TGCGCCAGCAGCCAAGCTACGGATAGCAATCAGCCCCAGCATTTT
CASSQATDSNQPQHF
>TRBJ1-1|TRBV7-9|.|TRBD1
TGTGCCAGCAGCTTCGGGACAGCGAACACTGAAGCTTTCTTT
CASSFGTANTEAFF
>TRBJ2-3|TRBV11-3|.|.
TGTGCCAGCAGCTTAGGGCAGGTCACAGATACGCAGTATTTT
CASSLGQVTDTQYF
>TRBJ2-5|TRBV6-5|.|TRBD2
TGTGCCAGCAGAACTAGCGGGAGTGAGACCCAGTACTTC
CASRTSGSETQYF
>TRBJ2-5|TRBV6-5|.|TRBD1
TGTGCCAGTTTACCGGGACAGCCCCCGGAGACCCAGTACTTC
CASLPGQPPETQYF
>TRBJ1-2|TRBV4-1|.|TRBD1
TGCGCCAGCAGCCACATAACAGGGGATGGGGGCTACACCTTC
CASSHITGDGGYTF
>TRBJ2-4|TRBV21-1|.|.
TGTGCCAGCAGCAGGGTTCTCAGGGTTTCCAAAAACATTCAGTACTTC
CASSRVLRVSKNIQYF
>TRBJ1-3|TRBV18|.|TRBD1
TGTGCCAGCTCATCGGGACAGACTGGAAACACCATATATTTT
CASSSGQTGNTIYF
>TRBJ1-1|TRBV30|.|.
TGTGCCTTCGACAGAATTGAAGCTTTCTTT
CAFDRIEAFF
>TRBJ1-5|TRBV19|once|TRBD1
TGTGCCAGTAACCAGGGGGCGCCGGGCAATCAGCCCCAGCATTTT
CASNQGAPGNQPQHF
>TRBJ2-2|TRBV9|.|.
TGTGCCAGCAGCTTCGGGACATTAGGTGGGATAGCGGGCGGGGAGCTGTTTTTT
CASSFGTLGGIAGGELFF
>TRBJ2-5|TRBV7-2|.|.
TGTGCCAGCAGCTTATCCGGTGGGGAGACCCAGTACTTC
CASSLSGGETQYF
>TRBJ1-1|TRBV7-9|.|.
TGTGCCAGCAGCTTAAGACAGGTCCCTGAAGCTTTCTTT
CASSLRQVPEAFF
>TRBJ1-2|TRBV15|.|.
TGTGCCACCAGCAGAGTGCGGACGGGAGGAACTTATGGCTACACCTTC
CATSRVRTGGTYGYTF
>TRBJ1-2|TRBV10-3|.|TRBD1
TGTGCCATCTTCCGGGACAGACGAACTAACTATGGCTACACCTTC
CAIFRDRRTNYGYTF
>TRBJ1-4|TRBV23-1|.|.
TGCGCCAGCAGTCAAGGAGGGGATTGGGCTAATGAAAAACTGTTTTTT
CASSQGGDWANEKLFF
>TRBJ1-5|TRBV7-2|.|.
TGTGCCAGCAGCTTAGGCTGGGCCAGGGGTAGCAATCAGCCCCAGCATTTT
CASSLGWARGSNQPQHF
>TRBJ1-1|TRBV19|.|.
TGTGCCAGTAGTACCCGACCCGTAACTGAAGCTTTCTTT
CASSTRPVTEAFF
>TRBJ1-4|TRBV6-5|.|.
TGTGCCAGCAGCCAGGGGACCTTTAATGAAAAACTGTTTTTT
CASSQGTFNEKLFF
>TRBJ2-4|TRBV10-3|.|TRBD2
TGTGCCATCAGTGAGTCAGGCGGGAGAGGAGCCAAAAACATTCAGTACTTC
CAISESGGRGAKNIQYF
>TRBJ2-1|TRBV9|.|TRBD2
TGTGCCAGCAGCATCCGTGAAGGGACTAGCATTGAGCAGTTCTTC
CASSIREGTSIEQFF
>TRBJ2-5|TRBV6-5|.|.
TGTGCCAGCAGTTACAGGGGAATGGGAGAGACCCAGTACTTC
CASSYRGMGETQYF
>TRBJ1-1|TRBV20-1|.|.
TGCAGTGCTAGTTCCCATAACACTGAAGCTTTCTTT
CSASSHNTEAFF
>TRBJ1-2|TRBV5-4|once|TRBD1
TGTGCCAGCAGCCGACAGGGGGCTTCTGGCTACACCTTC
CASSRQGASGYTF
>TRBJ2-2|TRBV9|few|.
TGTGCCAGCAGTACCAGGGGAGACGGAGACACCGGGGAGCTGTTTTTT
CASSTRGDGDTGELFF
>TRBJ2-7|TRBV7-9|.|TRBD1
TGTGCCAGCAGCCCGGGGACAGGGAGTTACGAGCAGTACTTC
CASSPGTGSYEQYF
>TRBJ2-7|TRBV7-9|.|.
TGTGCCAGCAGCTTCACCGAAGGGTACCACGAGCAGTACTTC
CASSFTEGYHEQYF
>TRBJ1-2|TRBV12-3/TRBV12-4|.|TRBD1
TGTGCCAGCAGTGCCCAGGGGGGAGGCTACACCTTC
CASSAQGGGYTF
>TRBJ2-5|TRBV5-6|.|.
TGTGCCAGCAGCGACCGAAAGACCCAGTACTTC
CASSDRKTQYF
>TRBJ1-3|TRBV5-8|.|.
TGTGCCAGCAGCTTGGGACTGATCTCTGGAAACACCATATATTTT
CASSLGLISGNTIYF
>TRBJ2-2|TRBV19|.|.
TGTGCCAGTAGTATAGATACGGCCAAAACGAACACCGGGGAGCTGTTTTTT
CASSIDTAKTNTGELFF
>TRBJ1-6|TRBV27|.|TRBD1
TGTGCCAGCGGACCGACAGGGGCCCGTTCACCCCTCCACTTT
CASGPTGARSPLHF
>TRBJ1-2|TRBV5-1|once|.
TGCGCCAGCAGCTTGGTGGGGATTGATGGCTACACCTTC
CASSLVGIDGYTF
>TRBJ2-5|TRBV10-1|.|.
TGCGCCAGCAGTCTAGGGACTCCAGGCGAGACCCAGTACTTC
CASSLGTPGETQYF
>TRBJ1-6|TRBV19|.|.
TGTGCCAGTAGTTCCGGGGCCTATAATTCACCCCTCCACTTT
CASSSGAYNSPLHF